This is a list of T cell receptor beta chains from one sample in a study of T cell clonotyping in hematopoietic cell transplantation. Libraries were prepared by immunoSEQ multiplex PCR; TCRdb keeps only in-frame clonotypes and omits some of them. The profile covers around 17,000 clones, with about nine tenths appearing a single time and 5% to 6.5% taken by the ten largest. The sample comprised peripheral blood mononuclear cells. Source of these receptors: a man aged 35-49 years in good health. Some clones in this sample may be carry-over from other donors' samples. The CDR3 runs from the conserved cysteine through the conserved F or W. Fields, in order: J gene, V gene, D gene, clone size, CDR3 DNA, CDR3 protein. D genes are given only for firm matches. Clone size is stated in some rows and not others, as once, few, many or a class when expanded.

TRBJ2-7 | TRBV19 | TRBD1 | NA | TGTGCCAGTAGTAGCCTCCGGGACAGGGGACTGGACGAGCAGTACTTC | CASSSLRDRGLDEQYF
TRBJ2-3 | TRBV9 | NA | NA | TGTGCCAGCAGCGATGAAGTTTTCCGTACGCAGTATTTT | CASSDEVFRTQYF
TRBJ2-3 | TRBV2 | TRBD2 | NA | TGTGCCAGCAAGGCGGGAGCCTTGGATACGCAGTATTTT | CASKAGALDTQYF
TRBJ2-1 | TRBV30 | NA | NA | TGTGCCTGGATGCCCCCGGCTAACAATGAGCAGTTCTTC | CAWMPPANNEQFF
TRBJ1-1 | TRBV29-1 | NA | NA | TGCAGCGTTGAAGAAGACAGGACTGAAGCTTTCTTT | CSVEEDRTEAFF
TRBJ2-2 | TRBV29-1 | TRBD2 | NA | TGCAGCGGAGGACTAGCGGGAGGGCAGAACACCGGGGAGCTGTTTTTT | CSGGLAGGQNTGELFF
TRBJ2-7 | TRBV7-2 | NA | NA | TGTGCCAGCAGCCTCTACTCCTACGAGCAGTACTTC | CASSLYSYEQYF
TRBJ1-5 | TRBV27 | NA | NA | TGTGCCAGCAGTTTAAGAGGGGGCAATCAGCCCCAGCATTTT | CASSLRGGNQPQHF
TRBJ2-4 | TRBV11-2 | NA | NA | TGTGCCAGCAGCACCGAAGGGAGGAACATTCAGTACTTC | CASSTEGRNIQYF
TRBJ2-5 | TRBV28 | TRBD2 | NA | TGTGCCAGCAGTTTAGTAGCGGGAGATCGAGAGACCCAGTACTTC | CASSLVAGDRETQYF
TRBJ1-4 | TRBV19 | NA | NA | TGTGCCAGTCTCCCTGGGGCAGGGGATGAAAAACTGTTTTTT | CASLPGAGDEKLFF
TRBJ2-5 | TRBV9 | TRBD2 | NA | TGTGCCAGCAGCGTATCTAGCGGGGGCAAAGAGACCCAGTACTTC | CASSVSSGGKETQYF
TRBJ2-5 | TRBV7-8 | NA | NA | TGTGCCAGCACCCCGCCGCTTAGGGCCCAAGAGACCCAGTACTTC | CASTPPLRAQETQYF
TRBJ1-5 | TRBV29-1 | NA | NA | TGCAGCGTTTCGCGGGACCCAGGGTCCAATCAGCCCCAGCATTTT | CSVSRDPGSNQPQHF
TRBJ2-3 | TRBV7-8 | NA | NA | TGTGCCAGCAGCTATACGTTGGGGACCGATACGCAGTATTTT | CASSYTLGTDTQYF
TRBJ2-7 | TRBV27 | TRBD2 | once | TGTGCCAGCAGTTTATCCGGACTAGCGGGATTATACGAGCAGTACTTC | CASSLSGLAGLYEQYF
TRBJ2-5 | TRBV2 | NA | NA | TGTGCCAGCGGGACTGGGATGATGGCGACCCAGTACTTC | CASGTGMMATQYF
TRBJ2-1 | TRBV29-1 | NA | NA | TGCAGCGTTGAAGGGGAGGACTTTCAGAGCTCCTACAATGAGCAGTTCTTC | CSVEGEDFQSSYNEQFF
TRBJ2-1 | TRBV28 | NA | NA | TGTGCCAGCAGCCCACGGGGGCGGCTCTCCTACAATGAGCAGTTCTTC | CASSPRGRLSYNEQFF
TRBJ1-1 | TRBV4-2 | TRBD1 | once | TGTGCCAGCAGCCAAGCCACAGGGGTTGCTGAAGCTTTCTTT | CASSQATGVAEAFF
TRBJ1-1 | TRBV19 | TRBD1 | NA | TGTGCCAGTAGTAGCGGGACAGTAGTCACTGAAGCTTTCTTT | CASSSGTVVTEAFF
TRBJ2-4 | TRBV4-1 | NA | NA | TGCGCCAGCAGCCAAGGATCGCAAGGGTCGGCCAAAAACATTCAGTACTTC | CASSQGSQGSAKNIQYF
TRBJ1-5 | TRBV28 | NA | NA | TGTGCCAGCAGGAGTATTGGGGTTAGCAATCAGCCCCAGCATTTT | CASRSIGVSNQPQHF
TRBJ1-1 | TRBV10-2 | NA | NA | TGCGCCAGCAGTGAGACAGGGAACACTGAAGCTTTCTTT | CASSETGNTEAFF
TRBJ1-1 | TRBV4-3 | NA | NA | TGCGCCAGCAGCCAAGAAACCCAAGTCCCGCACACTGAAGCTTTCTTT | CASSQETQVPHTEAFF
TRBJ2-5 | TRBV30 | NA | NA | TGTGCCTCCAGGGTACAGGTAGAGACCCAGTACTTC | CASRVQVETQYF
TRBJ2-7 | TRBV18 | TRBD1 | NA | TGTGCCAGCTCACCAGGGAACCCGGGACAGGCCTACGAGCAGTACTTC | CASSPGNPGQAYEQYF
TRBJ2-2 | TRBV27 | NA | NA | TGTGCCAGCAGCCCGGGGGCCTACACCGGGGAGCTGTTTTTT | CASSPGAYTGELFF
TRBJ2-2 | TRBV5-1 | NA | NA | TGCGCCAGCAGCTTATCGTATAGGTCCGGGGAGCTGTTTTTT | CASSLSYRSGELFF
TRBJ2-5 | TRBV15 | TRBD1 | NA | TGTGCCACCAGCTCCCGACAGGGTAAAGAGACCCAGTACTTC | CATSSRQGKETQYF
TRBJ2-3 | TRBV5-1 | TRBD1 | NA | TGCGCCAGCATAAGGGACAGGGGAGGAGATACGCAGTATTTT | CASIRDRGGDTQYF
TRBJ2-7 | TRBV28 | NA | once | TGTGCCAGCAGTTTACTTCCGGTCCCATCCTCCTACGAGCAGTACTTC | CASSLLPVPSSYEQYF
TRBJ1-6 | TRBV27 | NA | NA | TGTGCCAGCAGTTTCCCGGGGGCAAATTCACCCCTCCACTTT | CASSFPGANSPLHF
TRBJ2-7 | TRBV28 | TRBD2 | NA | TGTGCCAGCAGTTTAACTAGCGGGAGCTACGAGCAGTACTTC | CASSLTSGSYEQYF
TRBJ1-6 | TRBV6-5 | NA | NA | TGTGCCAGCAAAGGCGGGCGGCCTAATTCACCCCTCCACTTT | CASKGGRPNSPLHF
TRBJ1-4 | TRBV19 | NA | NA | TGTGCCAGTAGTGTCACAGTGGGGACTAATGAAAAACTGTTTTTT | CASSVTVGTNEKLFF
TRBJ2-7 | TRBV7-9 | NA | NA | TGTGCCAGCAGCTTATTGGGATGGGGATACGAGCAGTACTTC | CASSLLGWGYEQYF
TRBJ2-3 | TRBV2 | NA | NA | TGTGCCAGCAGAACCCCCCGTGGAGGCAATACGCAGTATTTT | CASRTPRGGNTQYF
TRBJ2-2 | TRBV4-1 | NA | NA | TGCGCCAGCAGCCAGGGCACCGGGGAGCTGTTTTTT | CASSQGTGELFF
TRBJ2-5 | TRBV14 | NA | NA | TGTGCCAGCAGCCAAGACCCGGGGACCCAGTACTTC | CASSQDPGTQYF
TRBJ1-6 | TRBV4-1 | NA | NA | TGCGCCAGCAGCCAAGTAATGGATTCACCCCTCCACTTT | CASSQVMDSPLHF
TRBJ2-7 | TRBV2 | NA | NA | TGTGCCAGCAGTGAACAGACGTTTGCCTACGAGCAGTACTTC | CASSEQTFAYEQYF
TRBJ2-7 | TRBV6-5 | NA | once | TGTGCCAGCAGTGGAGAGGGCACCGACGAGCAGTACTTC | CASSGEGTDEQYF
TRBJ1-5 | TRBV7-8 | NA | NA | TGTGCCAGCAGCTCTTACGGAGGGAGAGGCAATCAGCCCCAGCATTTT | CASSSYGGRGNQPQHF
TRBJ1-1 | TRBV29-1 | NA | NA | TGCAGCGTTGAATGGGCTAGGGGACCTGAAGCTTTCTTT | CSVEWARGPEAFF